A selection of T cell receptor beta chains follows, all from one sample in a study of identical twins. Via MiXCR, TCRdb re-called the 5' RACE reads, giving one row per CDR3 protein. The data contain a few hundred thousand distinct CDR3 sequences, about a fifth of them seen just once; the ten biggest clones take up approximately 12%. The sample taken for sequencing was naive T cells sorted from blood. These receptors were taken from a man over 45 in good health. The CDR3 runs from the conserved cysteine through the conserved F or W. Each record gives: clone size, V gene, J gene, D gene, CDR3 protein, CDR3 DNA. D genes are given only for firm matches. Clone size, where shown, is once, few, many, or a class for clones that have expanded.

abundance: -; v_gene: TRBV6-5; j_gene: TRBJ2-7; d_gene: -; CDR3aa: CASATYYEQYF; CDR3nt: TGTGCCAGCGCGACTTACTACGAGCAGTACTTC
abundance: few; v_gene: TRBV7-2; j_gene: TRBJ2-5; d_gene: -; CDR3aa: CASSRTPQETQYF; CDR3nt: TGTGCCAGCAGCCGAACTCCACAAGAGACCCAGTACTTC
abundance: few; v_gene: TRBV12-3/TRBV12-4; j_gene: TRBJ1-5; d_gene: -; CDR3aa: CASSLNAADQPQHF; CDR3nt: TGTGCCAGCAGTTTAAACGCGGCGGATCAGCCCCAGCATTTT
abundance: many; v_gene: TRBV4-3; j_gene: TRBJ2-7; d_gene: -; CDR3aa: CASSQDHSVNAYEQYF; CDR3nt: TGCGCCAGCAGCCAAGATCATAGCGTGAATGCCTACGAGCAGTACTTC
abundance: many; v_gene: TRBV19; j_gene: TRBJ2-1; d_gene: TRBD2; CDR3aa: CASHPPAGGPNEQFF; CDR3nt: TGTGCCAGCCACCCCCCAGCGGGAGGACCCAATGAGCAGTTCTTC
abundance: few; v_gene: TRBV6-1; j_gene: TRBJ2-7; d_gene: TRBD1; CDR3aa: CASSSTRGQTNYEQYF; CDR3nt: TGTGCCAGCAGCTCCACTCGGGGACAGACGAATTACGAGCAGTACTTC
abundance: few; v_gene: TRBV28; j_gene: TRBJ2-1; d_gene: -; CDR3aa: CASSFVGPYNEQFF; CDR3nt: TGTGCCAGCAGTTTTGTGGGACCATACAATGAGCAGTTCTTC
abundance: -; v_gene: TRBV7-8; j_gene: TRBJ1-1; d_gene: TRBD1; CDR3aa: CASSLVTGGFEAFF; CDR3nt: TGTGCCAGCAGCTTAGTTACAGGGGGTTTTGAAGCTTTCTTT
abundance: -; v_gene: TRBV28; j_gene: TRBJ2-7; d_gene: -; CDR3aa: CASSFPPGHHYEQYF; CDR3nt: TGTGCCAGCAGTTTCCCACCGGGACACCACTACGAGCAGTACTTC
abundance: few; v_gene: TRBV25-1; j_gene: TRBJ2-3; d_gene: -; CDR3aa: CASSPSANLQDTQYF; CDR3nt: TGTGCCAGCAGCCCATCTGCTAACCTTCAAGATACGCAGTATTTT
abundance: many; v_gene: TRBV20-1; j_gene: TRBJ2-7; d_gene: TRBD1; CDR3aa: CSASGDSYEQYF; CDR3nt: TGCAGTGCTAGCGGGGACAGCTACGAGCAGTACTTC
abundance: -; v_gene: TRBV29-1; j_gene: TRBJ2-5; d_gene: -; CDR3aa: CSVSGTYRETQYF; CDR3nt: TGCAGCGTCTCCGGGACATACCGAGAGACCCAGTACTTC
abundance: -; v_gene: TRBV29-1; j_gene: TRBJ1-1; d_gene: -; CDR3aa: CSAAHSGQEAFF; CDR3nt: TGCAGCGCCGCTCACAGCGGGCAGGAAGCTTTCTTT
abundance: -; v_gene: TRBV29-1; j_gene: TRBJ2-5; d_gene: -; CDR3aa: CSVTENKETQYF; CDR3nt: TGCAGCGTTACAGAGAATAAAGAGACCCAGTACTTT
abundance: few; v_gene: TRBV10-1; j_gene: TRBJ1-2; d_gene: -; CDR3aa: CASSESVKGGYTF; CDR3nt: TGCGCCAGCAGTGAGTCGGTAAAGGGGGGCTACACCTTC
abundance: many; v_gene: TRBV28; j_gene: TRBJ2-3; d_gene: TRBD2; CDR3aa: CASSFGTSGETDTQYF; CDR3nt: TGTGCCAGCAGTTTTGGGACTAGCGGGGAAACAGATACGCAGTATTTT
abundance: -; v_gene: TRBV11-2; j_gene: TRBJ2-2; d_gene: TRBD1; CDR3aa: CASSWRTGANTGELFF; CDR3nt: TGTGCCAGCAGCTGGAGGACAGGTGCGAACACCGGGGAGCTGTTTTTT
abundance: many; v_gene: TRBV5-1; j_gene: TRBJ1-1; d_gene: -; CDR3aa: CASSLLDITNTEAFF; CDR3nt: TGCGCCAGCAGTCTCCTGGACATCACGAACACTGAAGCTTTCTTT
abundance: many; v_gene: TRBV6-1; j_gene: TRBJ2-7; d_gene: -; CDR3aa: CASSELRRGGNEQYF; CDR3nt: TGTGCCAGCAGTGAATTACGCCGGGGTGGGAACGAGCAGTACTTC
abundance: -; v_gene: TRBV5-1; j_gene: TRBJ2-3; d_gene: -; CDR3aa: CASSLAFIREDTQYF; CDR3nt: TGCGCCAGCAGCTTGGCCTTTATCAGGGAAGATACGCAGTATTTT
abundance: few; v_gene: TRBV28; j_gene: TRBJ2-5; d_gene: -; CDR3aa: CASSSPGRGPYF; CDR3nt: TGTGCCAGCAGTTCCCCGGGACGCGGCCCGTACTTC
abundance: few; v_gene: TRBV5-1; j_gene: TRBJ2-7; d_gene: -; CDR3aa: CASSWEASHPHEQYF; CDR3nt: TGCGCCAGCAGCTGGGAGGCTAGCCACCCTCACGAGCAGTACTTC
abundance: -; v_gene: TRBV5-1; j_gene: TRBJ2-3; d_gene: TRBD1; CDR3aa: CASSFRDRGRSVDTQYF; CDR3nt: TGCGCCAGCAGCTTCCGGGACAGGGGTCGCTCGGTAGATACGCAGTATTTT
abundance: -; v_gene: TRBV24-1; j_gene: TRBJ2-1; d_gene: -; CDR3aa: CATSDFGTGNSYNEQFF; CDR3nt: TGTGCCACCAGTGATTTTGGAACAGGGAACTCCTACAATGAGCAGTTCTTC
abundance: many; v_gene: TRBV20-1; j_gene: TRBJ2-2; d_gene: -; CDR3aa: CSAPAGTANTGELFF; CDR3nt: TGCAGTGCCCCCGCCGGGACGGCGAACACCGGGGAGCTGTTTTTT
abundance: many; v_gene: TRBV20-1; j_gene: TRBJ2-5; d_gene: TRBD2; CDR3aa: CSARDPRREIQTQYF; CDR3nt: TGCAGTGCTAGAGATCCCAGGCGGGAGATACAGACCCAGTACTTC
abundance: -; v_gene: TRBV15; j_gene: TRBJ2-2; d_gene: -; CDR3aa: CATSRTGTSRDTGELFF; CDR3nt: TGTGCCACCAGCAGAACGGGGACATCAAGGGACACCGGGGAGCTGTTTTTT